The 10 T cell receptor beta chains listed next were all sequenced from one sample in a study of metastatic and nonmetastatic thyroid tumors. Every patient underwent thyroid surgery untreated. TCRdb re-clonotyped the PCR reads via MiXCR. This table holds under 30,000 clones, roughly 19% found once. Sequenced: blood. These TCRs come from a female donor with papillary thyroid cancer or a benign thyroid nodule (not recorded which). Some clones in this sample may be carry-over from other donors' samples.

This clone has just a few counts. A read error may be the cause here, since a much bigger clone is one base away. The same CDR3 is also encoded by other DNA sequences in this sample. The chain carries TRBV28 and TRBJ1-1, with 7 bases aligning to TRBD1. This CDR3 spans 15 amino acids. The germline V gene encodes CDR1 MDHEN and CDR2 SYDVKM. The CDR3 spells CASSEFQTGRTVAFF. Written as DNA, the CDR3 is TGTGCCAGCAGTGAATTCCAGACAGGGAGGACTGTAGCTTTCTTT. Filled out from reference TRBV28 and TRBJ1-1, the complete variable domain reads DVKVTQSSRYLVKRTGEKVFLECVQDMDHENMFWYRQDPGLGLRLIYFSYDVKMKEKGDIPEGYSVSREKKERFSLILESASTNQTSMYLCASSEFQTGRTVAFFGQGTRLTVV.

The table lists this clone with many counts. The rearrangement joins TRBV13 to TRBJ2-5, with D possibly being TRBD2 (7 bases). Germline V gives CDR1 PRHDT, CDR2 FYEKMQ (reference sequence). V was trimmed by 5 bases and J by 5 bases, leaving 15 bases between them. The CDR3 has 14 residues. CDR3 residues: CASSRGGGKETQYF. In DNA form, the CDR3 reads TGTGCCAGCAGCCGCGGGGGCGGGAAGGAGACCCAGTACTTC.

This clone has ten or more counts. This chain links TRBV20-1 with TRBJ2-1; maybe TRBD2 (6 bases). Trimming removed 0 bases from V and 5 bases from J, with 14 bases in between. Per the germline V gene, CDR1 is DFQATT and CDR2 is SNEGSKA (reference sequence). CDR3 length: 15 residues. The DNA for the CDR3 is TGCAGTGCTAGAGATTCGGGGACTCCAGACAATGAGCAGTTCTTC. Its protein is CSARDSGTPDNEQFF.

Many counts were recorded for this clone. The same CDR3 can be traced to other DNA sequences in this sample. The V call is TRBV7-2, the J call TRBJ2-3; no firm D call. CDR3 length equals 14 residues. V was cut by 2 bases and J by 2 bases, with 8 bases left in between. CDR1 and CDR2 from the germline V gene are SGHTA and FQGNSA. This CDR3 is CASSLLGITDTQYF. Written as DNA, the CDR3 is TGTGCCAGCAGCTTACTTGGGATCACAGATACGCAGTATTTT.

In its sample, this clone was seen many times. V and J are TRBV11-2 and TRBJ1-5; D might be TRBD1 (5 bases). The V and J ends lost 5 bases and 0 bases respectively, with 11 bases between them. The germline gives CDR1 SGHAT, CDR2 FQNNGV. This CDR3 is built from 15 residues. CDR3 nucleotides: TGTGCCAGCAGCGGACGACAGATTAGCAATCAGCCCCAGCATTTT. Protein sequence: CASSGRQISNQPQHF.

V usage is TRBV28 and J usage is TRBJ2-6; D is uncertain. The CDR3 sequence is 17 residues long. V shed 2 bases and J shed 4 bases, with 15 bases lying between them. Germline CDR1 MDHEN, CDR2 SYDVKM. CDR3 DNA sequence: TGTGCCAGCAGTTTAGCCGCAGAAATAGCCGGGGCCAACGTCCTGACTTTC. Encoded protein: CASSLAAEIAGANVLTF.

This clone was picked up many times. The J gene is TRBJ1-3, the V gene TRBV9; D remains unclear. Germline V lookup: CDR1 SGDLS, CDR2 YYNGEE. The CDR3 has 15 residues. V lost 2 bases and J 0 bases, leaving 9 bases between the germline ends. CDR3 sequence reads: CASSVTYNSGNTIYF. CDR3 nucleotide sequence: TGTGCCAGCAGCGTGACTTACAACTCTGGAAACACCATATATTTT.

This clone showed up just a few times. The V gene is TRBV6-9, the J gene TRBJ1-1, with D perhaps TRBD1 (6 bases). V was clipped by 4 bases and J by 2 bases, with 11 bases between them. The CDR3 has 14 amino acids. Per germline, CDR1 MNHGY and CDR2 SVAAGI. In DNA, the CDR3 is TGTGCCAGCAGTTTATTGGGGGCCAACACTGAAGCTTTCTTT. It specifies CASSLLGANTEAFF.

This chain uses TRBV5-1 with TRBJ2-7; perhaps D is TRBD1 or TRBD2 (7 bases each). The CDR3 is made up of 11 amino acids. V was shortened by 4 bases and J by 13 bases, with 15 bases between the two germline ends. Germline CDR1 SGHRS, CDR2 YFSETQ. CDR3 loop: CASSQGGALYF. In DNA, the CDR3 is TGCGCCAGCAGCCAGGGGGGGGCCCTCTACTTC.

This clone has more than one count but fewer than ten. A junction end diverges from the germline sequence, so it may reflect a read error. The chain joins TRBV12-3 or TRBV12-4 to TRBJ1-5, with D perhaps TRBD1 (6 bases). The CDR3 loop spans 12 amino acids. The CDR3 DNA reads as TGTGCCAGCAGCCAGGGGTATCAGCACCAGCATTTT. Protein: CASSQGYQHQHF.